The next 27 T cell receptor beta chains were all read from a single sample in a study of T-cell memory formation after mild COVID-19. TCRdb processed the 5' RACE reads anew with MiXCR; each CDR3 protein has one entry. The data contain roughly 280,000 distinct CDR3 sequences, 15% to 20% of them singletons. The sample was PBMCs or a T cell subset sorted from them (not recorded which). The receptor source for this set is a man aged 18 to 35 who had mild COVID-19 (a few samples of this study predate the infection). Cell type and time point are not known.

The V call is TRBV6-5, the J call TRBJ2-2; D is unresolved. The V and J ends lost 4 bases and 0 bases respectively, with 9 bases between them. The germline V gene encodes CDR1 MNHEY and CDR2 SVGAGI. CDR3 length equals 15 residues. The CDR3 here is CASSSVLANTGELFF. The CDR3 region has the DNA TGTGCCAGCAGTTCCGTACTGGCGAACACCGGGGAGCTGTTTTTT.

V gene TRBV7-3 combines with J gene TRBJ2-1; D gene uncertain. This CDR3 is 14 amino acids long. From germline, CDR1 is SGHTA and CDR2 FQGTGA. Trimming shortened V by 0 bases and J by 10 bases, and 13 bases separated the two germline ends. The CDR3 DNA is TGTGCCAGCAGCTTAACGTATAGCCGACCGGAGCAGTTCTTC. Translated: CASSLTYSRPEQFF.

CDR3 bases: TGCAGTGCTAGAGATCAAGCACAACACCTAATCACAGATACGCAGTATTTT. Protein sequence: CSARDQAQHLITDTQYF. This chain joins TRBV20-1 and TRBJ2-3, with D hard to call. With 0 bases removed from V and 2 bases from J, the gap between germline ends came to 18 bases. The CDR3 length is 17 residues. The V gene's germline CDR1 is DFQATT and CDR2 SNEGSKA (reference sequence).

The V and J genes are TRBV2 and TRBJ2-5; 14 bases fit TRBD2. Germline V gives CDR1 SNHLY, CDR2 FYNNEI. With 3 bases clipped from V and 7 bases from J, the junction kept 4 bases outside the gene matches. The length of the CDR3 is 15 residues. CDR3 sequence reads: CASSEWTSGGRTQYF. DNA of the CDR3: TGTGCCAGCAGTGAGTGGACTAGCGGGGGGCGGACCCAGTACTTC.

This clonotype occurred a few times. CDR3 region: CASSLEVTGGRETQYF. DNA of the CDR3: TGTGCCAGCAGTTTAGAGGTGACAGGGGGTCGAGAGACCCAGTACTTC. The chain is built from TRBV12-3 or TRBV12-4 and TRBJ2-5; 9 bases line up with TRBD1. The CDR3 is 16 amino acids. Unmatched junction bases numbered 7, after V lost 1 base and J lost 4 bases.

There are a few counts of this clonotype. The chain is built from TRBV20-1 and TRBJ2-5; 9 bases align to TRBD2. The V and J ends lost 0 bases and 3 bases, in that order; junction bases with no gene match: 2. The CDR3 length is 14 residues. Germline values: CDR1 DFQATT, CDR2 SNEGSKA (reference sequence). CDR3 DNA sequence: TGCAGTGCTAGAGATGGCGGGGGGGAAGAGACCCAGTACTTC. This translates into CSARDGGGEETQYF.

This chain joins TRBV21-1 and TRBJ1-1. TRBV21-1 is shown as a pseudogene. The CDR3 has 14 residues. The CDR3 sequence: CASSKVRQNTEAFF. The CDR3 region has the DNA TGTGCCAGCAGCAAAGTACGGCAGAACACTGAAGCTTTCTTT.

The chain recombines TRBV4-1 with TRBJ2-3, with a weak D call TRBD1 (6 bases). The CDR3 spans 14 residues. Germline assignment: CDR1 MGHRA and CDR2 YSYEKL. Trimming cost V 1 base and J 4 bases, with 9 bases left between them. In nucleotides, the CDR3 is TGCGCCAGCAGCCAAGCCCCAGGGGCAGATACGCAGTATTTT. It translates to CASSQAPGADTQYF.

This clonotype was counted a few times. The chain combines TRBV6-2 or TRBV6-3 with TRBJ2-1, with 14 bases aligning to TRBD2. The CDR3 is 18 amino acids. Germline CDR1 and CDR2: MNHEY and SVGEGT. The J segment lost 8 bases and the V segment lost 6 bases, leaving 15 bases of the junction unmatched. CDR3 coding DNA: TGTGCCAGCAGCCCGGACTCCCCGACTAGCGGGGGGGTGCATGAGCAGTTCTTC. It encodes CASSPDSPTSGGVHEQFF.

The chain couples TRBV7-9 to TRBJ1-1; a weak D match, TRBD1 (5 bases). This CDR3 has 14 residues. Germline values: CDR1 SEHNR, CDR2 FQNEAQ (reference sequence). Trimming took off 8 bases at V and 3 bases at J, with 16 bases between the two ends. CDR3 sequence reads: CASGSRRGDTEAFF. In DNA, the CDR3 is TGTGCCAGCGGATCCAGGCGGGGGGACACTGAAGCTTTCTTT.

This clonotype was seen repeatedly, ten times or more. This chain joins TRBV29-1 and TRBJ2-1; maybe TRBD1 (5 bases). Between the trimmed V and J ends, which lost 7 bases and 7 bases, there was a span of 20 bases. The germline gives CDR1 SQVTM, CDR2 ANQGSEA. The CDR3 has 14 amino acids. The CDR3 loop is CSAEAQGSGNEQFF. As DNA, the CDR3 is TGCAGCGCCGAGGCCCAGGGAAGTGGGAATGAGCAGTTCTTC.

The V call is TRBV9, the J call TRBJ2-2; 14 nucleotides align to TRBD2. Germline V gene sequence: CDR1 SGDLS, CDR2 YYNGEE. The CDR3 contains 16 residues. J gave up 6 bases and V 4 bases, and 5 bases lay outside the gene matches. The CDR3 DNA sequence: TGTGCCAGCAGCTCCAGGACTAGCGGGGGGCCCGGGGAGCTGTTTTTT. Amino acids: CASSSRTSGGPGELFF. The full variable domain, with the rest looked up from reference TRBV9 and TRBJ2-2, is DSGVTQTPKHLITATGQRVTLRCSPRSGDLSVYWYQQSLDQGLQFLIQYYNGEERAKGNILERFSAQQFPDLHSELNLSSLELGDSALYFCASSSRTSGGPGELFFGEGSRLTVL.

The chain combines TRBV11-2 with TRBJ1-1; no reliable D call. This CDR3 has 12 amino acids. V shed 0 bases and J shed 8 bases, with 7 bases lying between them. The germline V gene has CDR1 SGHAT and CDR2 FQNNGV. The CDR3 DNA reads as TGTGCCAGCAGCTTAGATCGGAAGGAAGCTTTCTTT. Protein sequence: CASSLDRKEAFF.

This clonotype was seen more than once but under ten times. The chain couples TRBV4-1 to TRBJ2-1; 14 bases match TRBD2. The CDR3 runs 18 residues. Germline CDR1 MGHRA, CDR2 YSYEKL. Germline trimming cut 3 bases from V and 7 bases from J; bases unmatched to any gene: 11. The CDR3 loop reads CASSQSPGTSGGKNEQFF. CDR3 bases: TGCGCCAGCAGCCAGAGCCCGGGGACTAGCGGGGGTAAAAATGAGCAGTTCTTC.

This clonotype was detected once. The chain combines TRBV15 with TRBJ2-7; 7 bases fit TRBD2. CDR1 is LNHNV, CDR2 YYDKDF, per germline (reference sequence). There are 12 residues in the CDR3. V lost 6 bases to trimming and J lost 6 bases; unmatched junction nucleotides: 5. The CDR3 nucleotides read TGTGCCACCAGGGGAGCGGGGCGCGAGCAGTACTTC. It encodes CATRGAGREQYF.

V usage is TRBV5-1 and J usage is TRBJ1-4; D possibly corresponds to TRBD1 (6 bases). Germline V gives CDR1 SGHRS, CDR2 YFSETQ. This CDR3 has 16 residues. V gave up 4 bases and J gave up 0 bases, with 13 bases separating them. CDR3: CASSTGQTATNEKLFF. The CDR3 region has the DNA TGCGCCAGCAGCACCGGACAGACTGCAACTAATGAAAAACTGTTTTTT.

This clonotype showed up many times. The chain links TRBV5-4 to TRBJ2-1; maybe TRBD1 (5 bases). The V gene's germline CDR1 is SGHNT and CDR2 YYREEE (reference sequence). V gave up 4 bases and J gave up 0 bases, with 14 bases separating them. The CDR3 spans 16 residues. This CDR3 reads CASSPRQHHSYNEQFF. The CDR3 DNA follows: TGTGCCAGCAGCCCGAGACAGCACCACTCCTACAATGAGCAGTTCTTC.

This clonotype was detected a few times. V and J are TRBV7-9 and TRBJ2-7, with 9 nucleotides matching TRBD1. After removal of 1 base from V and 1 base from J, the junction contained 5 bases not matched to a gene. This CDR3 is 16 amino acids long. Germline V lookup: CDR1 SEHNR, CDR2 FQNEAQ (reference sequence). Written as DNA, the CDR3 is TGTGCCAGCAGCTTAGGGGGGACAGGGCAATCCTACGAGCAGTACTTC. This sequence encodes CASSLGGTGQSYEQYF.

This clonotype came up a few times. The V call is TRBV7-9, the J call TRBJ2-7, with a weak D call TRBD2 (5 bases). The CDR3 has 14 residues. Trimming removed 0 bases at V and 5 bases at J, with 11 bases between. Germline CDR1 and CDR2: SEHNR and FQNEAQ (reference sequence). The CDR3 bases are TGTGCCAGCAGCTTAGCGTCCGGAGGAGACGAGCAGTACGTC. As protein: CASSLASGGDEQYV.

The table lists this clonotype with many counts. The chain has TRBV20-1 and TRBJ1-1; D possibly corresponds to TRBD1 (5 bases). This CDR3 contains 14 residues. Trimming stripped 6 bases from V and 0 bases from J, with 14 bases between. In germline, CDR1 is DFQATT, CDR2 SNEGSKA (reference sequence). This CDR3 is CSAPREGMNTEAFF. As DNA, the CDR3 is TGCAGTGCACCCCGGGAGGGGATGAACACTGAAGCTTTCTTT.

J is TRBJ1-1 and V is TRBV6-5; TRBD1 might be the D (6 bases). CDR1 is MNHEY, CDR2 SVGAGI, per germline. The CDR3 covers 15 residues. Trimming took off 0 bases at V and 3 bases at J, with 11 bases between the two ends. The CDR3 region has the DNA TGTGCCAGCAGTTACTCGAGCCAGGGGTACACTGAAGCTTTCTTT. Translated: CASSYSSQGYTEAFF.

Ten or more counts support this clonotype. The V gene is TRBV27, the J gene TRBJ2-5, with no clear D. CDR3 length equals 12 residues. V was cut by 6 bases and J by 5 bases, with 10 bases left in between. The V gene's germline CDR1 is MNHEY and CDR2 SMNVEV (reference sequence). CDR3 DNA: TGTGCCAGCAGGGGCCTCTTGGAGACCCAGTACTTC. Translating it yields CASRGLLETQYF.

This clonotype was found a few times. The gene calls are TRBV6-5 and TRBJ1-6; 9 nucleotides agree with TRBD1. This CDR3 region has 14 residues. Germline assignment: CDR1 MNHEY and CDR2 SVGAGI. With V trimmed by 7 bases and J by 8 bases, 6 bases remained unmatched. CDR3 bases: TGTGCCAGCACCTCCGGGACAGGGTATTCACCCCTCCACTTT. Translating it yields CASTSGTGYSPLHF.

V gene TRBV7-2 combines with J gene TRBJ2-3, with TRBD1 matching over 7 bases. The CDR3 totals 17 residues. V lost 5 bases to trimming and J lost 4 bases; unmatched junction nucleotides: 15. Germline-derived CDR1 and CDR2 are SGHTA and FQGNSA. CDR3 nucleotide sequence: TGTGCCAGCAGCGGGACAGCCTGGTCCCCCAGGGCAGATACGCAGTATTTT. Its protein product is CASSGTAWSPRADTQYF.

This clonotype was counted between two and nine times. The J gene is TRBJ2-1, the V gene TRBV2, with TRBD2 matching 11 bases. V shed 4 bases and J 10 bases; nucleotides not matched to a gene: 9. CDR1 and CDR2 from the germline V gene are SNHLY and FYNNEI. The CDR3 is made up of 15 amino acids. CDR3 loop: CASSVSSGGTREQFF. CDR3 coding DNA: TGTGCCAGCAGTGTTTCTAGCGGGGGGACTAGGGAGCAGTTCTTC.

This clonotype was observed a few times. V usage is TRBV5-8 and J usage is TRBJ1-1; the D is unclear. Trimming shortened V by 5 bases and J by 5 bases, and 10 bases separated the two germline ends. The CDR3 spans 12 residues. The germline gives CDR1 SGHTS, CDR2 YDEGEE. The CDR3 DNA follows: TGTGCCAGCAGACCCGGTAGGACTGAAGCTTTCTTT. The encoded protein is CASRPGRTEAFF.

This clonotype has a single count. The CDR3: CAWKRTPVRPLHF. CDR3 nucleotides: TGTGCCTGGAAGAGGACCCCGGTCCGGCCCCTCCACTTT. This rearrangement joins TRBV30 to TRBJ1-6; D is undetermined. The germline V gene has CDR1 GTSNPN and CDR2 SVGIG (reference sequence). CDR3 size: 13 residues. V lost 4 bases and J 13 bases, leaving 17 bases between the germline ends.